This T cell receptor (beta chain) was captured by sequencing in a study of cytomegalovirus exposure and HLA in healthy donors. General study points: As immune exposure information, only CMV serostatus was available. Later work found most CMV-associated TCR beta chains apparently HLA-restricted. TCR beta sequences reportedly predicted most subjects' HLA-A and HLA-B alleles accurately.

A note on this clone: Its target is not known.

Both 60 Vbeta primers and 13 Jbeta primers went into the PCR. Sequencing was performed with immunoSEQ multiplex PCR; in TCRdb, only in-frame clones are kept and a portion is missing. This sample carries roughly 190,000 clones, roughly 80% of them seen once, and the ten largest clones take about 1.5%. The V gene's germline CDR1 is SEHNR and CDR2 FQNEAQ (reference sequence). CDR3 size: 9 residues. This chain joins TRBV7-9 and TRBJ1-1; no clear D. The TCR was taken from a woman between 18 and 29 years old in good health and CMV-seronegative. Material: PBMCs. In nucleotides, the CDR3 is TGTTCCACTACGCCCGAAGCTTTCTTT. Translated, it gives CSTTPEAFF.